One and the same sample provided the 12 T cell receptor beta chains below, sequenced in a study of blood T cell repertoires in COVID-19. Profiling relied on immunoSEQ multiplex PCR, and the TCRdb table lists in-frame clones only, not all of them. The sample consists of about 250,000 clones, approximately 81% of them appearing once. What was sequenced was peripheral blood. These receptors were taken from an elderly woman with acute or convalescent COVID-19.

This rearrangement joins TRBV7-3 to TRBJ2-2; 7 nucleotides align to TRBD1. The CDR3 runs to 14 residues. With V trimmed by 4 bases and J by 5 bases, 4 bases remained unmatched. Per germline, CDR1 SGHTA and CDR2 FQGTGA. CDR3 in amino acids: CASSSAGGTGELFF. For the CDR3, the DNA is TGTGCCAGCAGCTCAGCAGGGGGTACCGGGGAGCTGTTTTTT.

The chain has TRBV5-1 and TRBJ1-5, with 8 bases aligning to TRBD1. The CDR3 consists of 18 residues. V trimming: 0 bases; J trimming: 5 bases; junction bases outside the gene matches: 13. Germline V gene data show CDR1 as SGHRS and CDR2 as YFSETQ. The chain's CDR3 is CASSLGPGRTGLDQPQHF. For the CDR3, the DNA is TGCGCCAGCAGCTTGGGTCCGGGGAGGACAGGGCTCGATCAGCCCCAGCATTTT.

A few counts support this clone. This chain links TRBV19 with TRBJ1-1, with D perhaps matching TRBD1 (5 bases). There are 14 residues in the CDR3. Per germline, CDR1 LNHDA and CDR2 SQIVND (reference sequence). V was clipped by 4 bases and J by 0 bases, with 9 bases between them. The CDR3 sequence: CASSTTGMNTEAFF. The CDR3 nucleotides are TGTGCCAGTAGTACAACAGGCATGAACACTGAAGCTTTCTTT.

V is TRBV11-2 and J is TRBJ2-5; the match to TRBD2 covers 7 bases. After removal of 4 bases from V and 2 bases from J, the junction contained 1 base not matched to a gene. The V gene's germline CDR1 is SGHAT and CDR2 FQNNGV. The CDR3 extends over 13 amino acids. The CDR3 region has the DNA TGTGCCAGCAGCTGGGGGGGTCAAGAGACCCAGTACTTC. Translated: CASSWGGQETQYF. Full variable domain (outside the CDR3, taken from reference TRBV11-2 and TRBJ2-5): EAGVAQSPRYKIIEKRQSVAFWCNPISGHATLYWYQQILGQGPKLLIQFQNNGVVDDSQLPKDRFSAERLKGVDSTLKIQPAKLEDSAVYLCASSWGGQETQYFGPGTRLLVL.

This sequence joins TRBV6-5 and TRBJ1-5; D unclear. Germline V gene data show CDR1 as MNHEY and CDR2 as SVGAGI. The germline V and J ends were trimmed by 5 bases and 4 bases, with 3 bases remaining between them. The CDR3 runs 11 residues. The CDR3 loop is CASSRNQPQHF. CDR3 DNA: TGTGCCAGCAGTCGGAATCAGCCCCAGCATTTT.

This clone was detected many times. This chain connects TRBV2 to TRBJ2-3, with 8 bases identical to TRBD2. Germline assignment: CDR1 SNHLY and CDR2 FYNNEI. This CDR3 region has 15 residues. With 3 bases clipped from V and 4 bases from J, the junction kept 6 bases outside the gene matches. CDR3 loop: CASSDPGGQADTQYF. The CDR3 nucleotides are TGTGCCAGCAGTGATCCGGGGGGGCAAGCAGATACGCAGTATTTT.

The chain links TRBV27 to TRBJ2-3, with 16 bases that match TRBD2. The J segment lost 7 bases and the V segment lost 4 bases, leaving 11 bases of the junction unmatched. The CDR3 has 18 residues. Germline assignment: CDR1 MNHEY and CDR2 SMNVEV (reference sequence). The CDR3 region is CASSSIYLGLAGGYTQYF. The CDR3 coding sequence is TGTGCCAGCAGTTCAATCTATCTGGGACTAGCGGGAGGGTATACGCAGTATTTT.

The V call is TRBV29-1, the J call TRBJ2-7; TRBD2 matches at 7 bases. From germline, CDR1 is SQVTM and CDR2 ANQGSEA. This CDR3 has 13 residues. The ends lost 3 bases at V and 5 bases at J; junction bases unmatched: 7. CDR3 region: CSVDGDGLDEQYF. The CDR3 bases are TGCAGCGTTGATGGGGACGGACTAGACGAGCAGTACTTC.

CDR3 DNA sequence: TGTGCCAGCAGTTCCGGGACAGATAATTCACCCCTCCACTTT. Protein product: CASSSGTDNSPLHF. This chain links TRBV5-8 with TRBJ1-6; 7 bases are a match to TRBD1. Germline CDR1 and CDR2: SGHTS and YDEGEE. With V trimmed by 5 bases and J by 5 bases, 4 bases remained unmatched. The CDR3 has 14 amino acids. The full variable domain, completed using reference TRBV5-8 and TRBJ1-6, is EAGVTQSPTHLIKTRGQQATLRCSPISGHTSVYWYQQALGLGLQFLLWYDEGEERNRGNFPPRFSGRQFPNYSSELNVNALELEDSALYLCASSSGTDNSPLHFGNGTRLTVT.

The chain employs TRBV5-1 and TRBJ1-6, with D possibly matching TRBD1 (5 bases). This CDR3 spans 15 amino acids. V was trimmed by 1 base and J by 7 bases, leaving 12 bases between them. Germline CDR1 SGHRS, CDR2 YFSETQ. The DNA for the CDR3 is TGCGCCAGCAGCTTGATAGGGGAGGAGAATTCACCCCTCCACTTT. The encoded protein is CASSLIGEENSPLHF.

V usage is TRBV5-6 and J usage is TRBJ2-2; 10 bases are a match to TRBD1. Germline loops: CDR1 SGHDT, CDR2 YYEEEE. This CDR3 comprises 15 residues. V shed 2 bases and J 5 bases; nucleotides not matched to a gene: 3. As DNA, the CDR3 is TGTGCCAGCAGCTTCCGGGACAGGGGAACCGGGGAGCTGTTTTTT. Protein sequence: CASSFRDRGTGELFF.

The chain combines TRBV10-3 with TRBJ1-2; TRBD1 matches at 7 bases. Germline V gene lookup returns CDR1 ENHRY and CDR2 SYGVKD. The CDR3 is made up of 15 amino acids. With V trimmed by 7 bases and J by 8 bases, 16 bases remained unmatched. CDR3 sequence reads: CAITKGDSLMIGYTF. CDR3 nucleotide sequence: TGTGCCATCACCAAAGGGGACAGCCTAATGATAGGCTACACCTTC.